This T cell receptor (beta chain) emerged from a study of T cells in Graves' hyperthyroidism and ophthalmopathy (dated by TCRdb to the late 2010s). About the full investigation: Peripheral blood was collected at initial diagnosis, before any treatment. TCR V-J signatures able to tell the groups apart were searched for in a discovery cohort of 90 to 100 patients, of whom over 40 had Graves' ophthalmopathy and 57 had stable Graves' hyperthyroidism. Prospective prediction of ophthalmopathy was tested in an independent validation cohort consisting of some 18 hyperthyroidism patients and around 17 patients who later progressed to ophthalmopathy. The 75 to 100 discovery patients were divided at random into training and test sets in a 7:3 ratio. In addition, the study compared T-cell repertoires in thyroid tissue and in blood from over 5 Graves' hyperthyroidism patients. After sampling, hyperthyroidism patients received methimazole starting at 30 mg daily, and ophthalmopathy patients received high-dose intravenous methylprednisolone. The paper reports TCR Vbeta CDR3 sequencing of 130 to 150 peripheral blood samples: under 45 ophthalmopathy, about 75 hyperthyroidism and approximately 17 progressor patients. What the work shows at the level of the full study, not this receptor alone: No statistical method was used to fix the sample size in advance, and group allocation was not hidden from the investigators. A 13 V-J signature model separated ophthalmopathy from stable hyperthyroidism, with nearly 90% sensitivity and about 81% specificity in cross-validation and 80%/75% in testing. Most expanded thyroid clonotypes (frequency above 0.001) were also detected in blood, a finding suggesting that blood repertoires may reflect thyroid immune responses. In validation, the model predicted progression to ophthalmopathy a median of approximately 6.6 months before onset, with approximately 71% sensitivity and more than 72% specificity.

The sample holds many counts of this clonotype. It has no known antigen specificity. The junction departs from germline at one end; a sequencing error may be responsible. The TCR beta CDR3 regions were amplified from RNA transcripts. The first round of RT-PCR for the TCR CDR3 was performed with the HTBI primer set and the Qiagen OneStep RT-PCR kit. A second multiplex PCR round built the libraries, followed by size selection and purification. Libraries were sequenced paired-end with 100 bp reads on an Illumina HiSeq2000. In the authors' own workflow: SOAPnuke was used to process the raw data, throwing out any read that contained adapters or uncalled bases, had a mean Phred below 15, or lacked an exact constant-primer or identifier match. COPE v1.2.5 was used to merge the high-quality paired reads, and each unique nucleotide sequence was defined as a clonotype. Clonotypes were aligned to IMGT TRBV, TRBD and TRBJ reference segments using MiTCR v1.1. The analysis included only V-J combinations with a frequency above 0.0001, which together covered more than 98% of the repertoires. A TCS score was defined as the ratio of F50 (clonal expansion) to E x V (chaos), with BLOSUM62-based TCRdist applied between CDR3 peptides within each V-J. Welch's t-statistics and random forest reduced roughly 530 V-J features to roughly 13, which were used in a naive Bayes classifier (R e1071). Clones were called with MiXCR by TCRdb after fastp trimmed the public reads at Q25, and only in-frame beta chains were retained. All rows with the same CDR3 protein become a single entry with the most common DNA and genes. These V and J calls are TCRdb output, not the study's own analysis. This sample comprises approximately 600,000 distinct CDR3 sequences, less than 25% of them detected only once. The ten largest clones represent roughly a third of the sample.

The CDR3 contains 14 residues, cysteine and phenylalanine counted. Only the CDR3 portion is preserved as DNA: 42 bases, with reading frame beginning at the first base. From a lookup of the germline V gene, CDR1 and CDR2 are SGHVS and FQNEAQ. Ophthalmopathy patients had moderately to severely active disease, with a Clinical Activity Score of 3 or more, a NOSPECS grade of 4 or more, and a disease duration of less than 3 months. Exclusion was applied to patients with uncontrolled infections, other autoimmune diseases, pregnancy or lactation. Diagnoses relied on clinical symptoms, serum thyroxine and TRAb, thyroid ultrasound and orbital computed tomography. PBMCs were separated from about 10 ml of fresh peripheral blood using Ficoll-Paque density gradient centrifugation. Total RNA was extracted using Trizol reagent, and RNA quality was assessed on an Agilent 2100 Bioanalyzer.

The source material was blood. The TCR comes from a man younger than 40 with Graves' ophthalmopathy. In this chain, TRBV7-8 is recombined with TRBJ1-5; 7 nucleotides in the junction match TRBD1. DNA sequence: TGTGCCATCAGCCCCACCAGGGACAGCCAGCCCCAGCATTTT. This is translated as CAISPTRDSQPQHF. The full variable domain, with segments outside the CDR3 supplied by the reference TRBV7-8 and TRBJ1-5 proteins, appears as GAGVSQSPRYKVAKRGQDVALRCDPISGHVSLFWYQQALGQGPEFLTYFQNEAQLDKSGLPSDRFFAERPEGSVSTLKIQRTQQEDSAVYLCAISPTRDSQPQHFGDGTRLSIL.